The source of this T cell receptor (beta chain) is a study of shared clonotypes between healthy human individuals. Across the study: The donors, a couple of women and a few men, were aged 18 to 49.

CDR1 and CDR2 (germline): LNHDA, SQIVND (reference sequence). V was clipped by 6 bases and J by 6 bases; unmatched bases: 8. This CDR3 contains 14 residues. Every subset's genomic DNA went evenly onto several immunoSEQ plates. Generated by immunoSEQ multiplex PCR, the TCRdb table keeps only in-frame clones and is missing some. This table has roughly 450,000 clones, 75% to 85% appearing once. Sequencing was performed on PBMCs. The sequence derives from a woman in her forties in good health. Some clones in this sample may be carry-over from other donors' samples. This rearrangement joins TRBV19 to TRBJ1-5; 7 nucleotides agree with TRBD1. The CDR3 here is CASRRNDRAQPQHF. The CDR3 bases are TGTGCCAGTAGAAGAAATGACAGGGCTCAGCCCCAGCATTTT. Full variable domain (rest looked up from reference TRBV19 and TRBJ1-5): DGGITQSPKYLFRKEGQNVTLSCEQNLNHDAMYWYRQDPGQGLRLIYYSQIVNDFQKGDIAEGYSVSREKKESFPLTVTSAQKNPTAFYLCASRRNDRAQPQHFGDGTRLSIL.